This T cell receptor (beta chain) came from a study of T cells after yellow fever vaccination. From germline, CDR1 is SGHRS and CDR2 YFSETQ. The V end was cut by 4 bases, the J end by 3 bases, with 16 bases between. There are 16 residues in the CDR3. Study-level results: One caveat is that FACS-sorted repertoires could contain abundant clonotypes contaminating from the bulk population.

In its sample, this clonotype was seen a few times. What it binds is unknown. Each CDR3 protein is one row after TCRdb ran MiXCR on the 5' RACE reads. Of under 550,000 distinct CDR3 sequences in the sample, 20% to 25% are singletons; the top ten hold roughly 16%. The receptor was derived from a man aged 18-30 years who received the YFV17D yellow fever vaccine. Sample: PBMCs, taken approximately 22 days after the first yellow fever vaccination. This chain uses TRBV5-1 with TRBJ2-2; maybe TRBD2 (5 bases). The CDR3 loop reads CASSHSKRSDTGELFF. CDR3 nucleotide sequence: TGCGCCAGCAGCCACTCCAAGCGGTCTGACACCGGGGAGCTGTTTTTT.